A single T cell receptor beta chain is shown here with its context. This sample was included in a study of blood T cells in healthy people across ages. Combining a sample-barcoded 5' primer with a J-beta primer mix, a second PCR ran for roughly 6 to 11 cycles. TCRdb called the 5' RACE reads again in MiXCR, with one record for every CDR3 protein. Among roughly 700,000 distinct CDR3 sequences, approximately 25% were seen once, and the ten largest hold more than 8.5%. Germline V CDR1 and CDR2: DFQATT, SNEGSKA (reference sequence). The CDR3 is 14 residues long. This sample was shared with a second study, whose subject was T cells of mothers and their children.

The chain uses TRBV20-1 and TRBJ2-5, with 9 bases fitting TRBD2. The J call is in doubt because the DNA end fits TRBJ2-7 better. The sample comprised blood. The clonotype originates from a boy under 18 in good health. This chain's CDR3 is CSAISGRGGYEQYF. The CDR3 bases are TGCAGTGCCATTAGCGGGAGAGGTGGCTACGAGCAGTACTTC.